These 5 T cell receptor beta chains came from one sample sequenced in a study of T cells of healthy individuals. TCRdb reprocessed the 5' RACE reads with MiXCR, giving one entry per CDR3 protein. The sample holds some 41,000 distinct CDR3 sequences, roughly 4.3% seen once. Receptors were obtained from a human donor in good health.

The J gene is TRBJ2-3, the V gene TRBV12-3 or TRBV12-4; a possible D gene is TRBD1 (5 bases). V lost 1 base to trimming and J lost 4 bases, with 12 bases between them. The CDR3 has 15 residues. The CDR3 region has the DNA TGTGCCAGCAGTTTAGTAAGACAGATTGCAGATACGCAGTATTTT. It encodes CASSLVRQIADTQYF.

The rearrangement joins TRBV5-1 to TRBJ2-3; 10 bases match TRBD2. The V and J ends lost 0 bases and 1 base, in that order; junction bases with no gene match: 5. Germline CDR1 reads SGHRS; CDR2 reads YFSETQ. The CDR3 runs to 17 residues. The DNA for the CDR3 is TGCGCCAGCAGCTTGGAACTAGCGGGACATGGCACAGATACGCAGTATTTT. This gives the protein CASSLELAGHGTDTQYF.

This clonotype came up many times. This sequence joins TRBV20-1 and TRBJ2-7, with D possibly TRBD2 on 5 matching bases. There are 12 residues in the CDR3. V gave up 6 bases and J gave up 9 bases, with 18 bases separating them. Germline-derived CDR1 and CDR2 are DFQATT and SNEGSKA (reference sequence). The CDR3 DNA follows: TGCAGTGCCCCGGGTCCTGCGAGGGTGCAGTACTTC. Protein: CSAPGPARVQYF.

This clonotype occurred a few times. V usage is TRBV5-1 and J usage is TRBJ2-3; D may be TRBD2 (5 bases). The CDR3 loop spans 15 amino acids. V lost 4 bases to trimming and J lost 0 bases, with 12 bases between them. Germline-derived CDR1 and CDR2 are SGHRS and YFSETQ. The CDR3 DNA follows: TGCGCCAGCAGCCCCCGGGGTCCTAGCACAGATACGCAGTATTTT. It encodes CASSPRGPSTDTQYF.

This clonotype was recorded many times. The CDR3 DNA reads as TGTGCCACCAGTGAGGACGGCGCGAACGGGGCCTACAATGAGCAGTTCTTC. Translating gives CATSEDGANGAYNEQFF. V gene TRBV24-1 combines with J gene TRBJ2-1; D is possibly TRBD2 (5 bases). Germline CDR1 is KGHDR and CDR2 is SFDVKD. Trimming shortened V by 4 bases and J by 2 bases, and 17 bases separated the two germline ends. The CDR3 extends over 17 amino acids.